This T cell receptor (beta chain) was sequenced during a study of identical twins (TCRdb year 2016). In the study overall: The study deep-sequenced TCR alpha and beta repertoires from monozygotic twins, unrelated adults of various ages and cord blood to test whether fetal clonotypes persist. Replicate twin experiments were performed at different times using different library preparation protocols to rule out contamination.

Library prep was done by 5' RACE. Sequencing took place on an Illumina HiSeq 2000. Template switching added a universal primer binding site, and the final cDNA carried a unique molecular identifier that allowed TCR cDNA molecules to be counted accurately. Specific primers in the conserved constant-segment region were used to synthesize first-strand cDNA for TCR alpha and beta chains. Each cDNA library was double barcoded, with a SMART-Mk sample barcode plus Illumina barcodes, to control for contamination. TruSeq adapter sequences along with Illumina sample barcodes were introduced in two successive PCR steps. Sequencing of the TCR alpha and beta cDNA libraries was done on the Illumina HiSeq platform using custom primers. The published analysis was carried out like this. Unique molecular identifiers were extracted from raw reads with MiGEC, and CDR3 positions were determined with MiXCR. Recombination models were inferred per individual with the repgenHMM and IGoR tools using an EM algorithm. Shared clonotypes were analyzed with the tcR package in R, and sharing was normalized by the product of cloneset sizes. Out-of-frame nonproductive sequences were analyzed to study raw recombination free of thymic and clonal selection effects. TCRdb passed the public sequencing reads through fastp at Q25 and MiXCR, retaining productive beta sequences. Merged by CDR3 protein, the rows form single entries marked with the most common genes and DNA. The V and J calls reflect TCRdb's pipeline rather than the authors' work. The sample table records a few hundred thousand distinct CDR3 sequences; roughly 9.9% of these occur just once. The ten largest clones add up to 2.5% to 3% of the sample.

What the research found in general, with its limitations: Conclusions relied on cross-sectional statistical analysis, since the same donors could not be followed over many years. Zero-insertion analyses could be partly confounded by invariant T cells such as MAIT and iNKT, though diverse VJ usage argued against such confounding for most clonotypes. Out-of-frame TCR alpha sharing in monozygotic twins was systematically underestimated by recombination models, whereas sharing between unrelated individuals was in agreement with the recombination models. The excess sharing between twins in beta out-of-frame sequences was weaker because fewer shared sequences reduced the signal-to-noise ratio. Compared with coincidental sharing between unrelated individuals, an excess of low generation-probability sequences was observed among out-of-frame TCR alpha sequences shared between twins. Abundant cord blood beta clonotypes had fewer insertions, young adult naive repertoires showed a similar but weaker trend, and memory repertoires showed no such trend.

All donors were healthy Caucasians. Three pairs of female monozygotic twins, all aged 18 to 29 years, were included in the twin cohort. Peripheral blood mononuclear cells were the source from which RNA for the TCR libraries was isolated. About this clonotype itself: The antigen this receptor binds is unknown. Within one base of it there is no much larger clone, and no base qualities were kept.

From its cysteine to its phenylalanine, the CDR3 spans 16 amino acids. The retained sequence is limited to the CDR3, 48 bases, with the frame set at the first base. V ends up 4 bases short and J 3 bases short, with an unmatched junction base count of 7. This same sample was also part of a study on yellow fever vaccine responses in identical twins. The second source states: According to the authors, in identical twins the way T cells responded to vaccination appeared partly convergent and partly personalized. The study precisely tracked vaccine-responding T cell clones in identical twins.

The sequence came from a woman between 18 and 29 years old in good health. The V and J segments used are TRBV12-3 or TRBV12-4 and TRBJ2-2; TRBD1 fits 8 bases in the junction. Material: PBMCs. The nucleotides are TGTGCCAGCAGTTCCGCGGTGGGACAGGACACCGGGGAGCTGTTTTTT. Its protein reads: CASSSAVGQDTGELFF.